This TCR beta chain was sequenced during a study of shared clonotypes between healthy human individuals. Study-wide context: Per donor, three plates held CD4 naive cells, three held CD4 memory, two held CD8 naive and one held CD8 memory. Study outcomes and limitations: The study found about 5% of naive CD4 clonotypes shared across a few donors.

DNA at around 190 ng, some 31,000 T cell genomes, went into sorted-subset replicate PCRs. Measured with immunoSEQ multiplex PCR; TCRdb has only the in-frame clones, and not every one. The sample lists about 2.1 million clones, about 93% occurring once. This CDR3 is 13 amino acids long. V was clipped by 5 bases and J by 4 bases, with 11 bases between them. Germline V gene sequence: CDR1 KGHSH, CDR2 LQKENI. Naive CD8 cells lacked CD45RO and underwent positive selection for CCR7, leaving out terminally differentiated effector memory CD45RA+ cells. Caucasian adults residing in Nashville, Tennessee made up all the donors. Concerning this clone itself: Its antigen is unidentified.

The sample consisted of naive CD8+ T cells from PBMCs. The clonotype was recovered from a man aged 18 to 35 in good health. Some clones in this sample may be carry-over from other donors' samples. The chain carries TRBV18 and TRBJ2-5; D is possibly TRBD1 (6 bases). This CDR3 reads CASSDRDIETQYF. The CDR3 coding sequence is TGTGCCAGCTCAGACCGGGACATAGAGACCCAGTACTTC. Variable domain in full (rest from reference TRBV18 and TRBJ2-5): NAGVMQNPRHLVRRRGQEARLRCSPMKGHSHVYWYRQLPEEGLKFMVYLQKENIIDESGMPKERFSAEFPKEGPSILRIQQVVRGDSAAYFCASSDRDIETQYFGPGTRLLVL.